The clone carrying this T cell receptor beta chain showed up many times. Its antigen is not identified. Germline CDR1 and CDR2: SQVTM and ANQGSEA. The CDR3 extends over 12 amino acids. V shed 4 bases and J 1 base; nucleotides not matched to a gene: 1. The data originate from a study of post-analysis software for immune sequencing data. Unique molecular identifiers had been added to the TCR beta cDNA libraries. Each batch of about 0.95 to 10 million T cells produced around 460,000 cDNA molecules. TCRdb reprocessed the PCR reads with MiXCR, giving one entry per CDR3 protein. The sample records around 400,000 distinct CDR3 sequences, 39% being singletons. Study-level points and caveats: In patients, TRBV5-6, TRBV5-1 and TRBV20-1 belonged to roughly 5 TRBV segments found more frequently than in controls.

The sequencing input was blood. The source is a girl aged 2-10 years with multiple sclerosis. The genes are TRBV29-1 and TRBJ2-7; 7 bases are shared with TRBD2. CDR3 in amino acids: CSVGEGSYEQYF. The CDR3 coding sequence is TGCAGCGTTGGGGAGGGGTCCTACGAGCAGTACTTC.